These 29 T cell receptor beta chains were all obtained from the same sample, sequenced in a study of cytomegalovirus exposure and HLA in healthy donors. The PCR was carried out with 60 Vbeta primers and 13 Jbeta primers. The repertoire was sequenced with immunoSEQ multiplex PCR; TCRdb's copy has only in-frame clones and lacks some. This table lists about 83,000 clones. The source material was PBMCs. The receptors were gathered from a man aged 18 to 29 in good health and CMV-seropositive.

This chain connects TRBV5-3 to TRBJ2-1; 8 bases are a match to TRBD2. TRBV5-3 counts as an open reading frame of uncertain function. The CDR3 runs to 15 residues. V lost 9 bases and J lost 10; bases outside the gene matches: 18. CDR3 sequence reads: CAKGRGGGPLREQFF. The CDR3 nucleotides read TGTGCCAAGGGCAGAGGCGGGGGGCCCCTTCGGGAGCAGTTCTTC.

The V call is TRBV9, the J call TRBJ2-7; 12 positions agree with TRBD2. This CDR3 has 14 residues. Trimming took 4 bases from V and 3 from J; bases not matched to a gene: 2. From germline, CDR1 is SGDLS and CDR2 YYNGEE. The CDR3 spells CASSPGLAGYEQYF. The CDR3 region has the DNA TGTGCCAGCAGCCCGGGACTAGCGGGCTACGAGCAGTACTTC.

This chain links TRBV11-2 with TRBJ2-5, with 9 bases identical to TRBD1. The V gene end was trimmed by 3 bases and the J gene end by 4 bases; junction bases not matched to a gene: 0. The CDR3 sequence is 13 residues long. Germline V gene sequence: CDR1 SGHAT, CDR2 FQNNGV. CDR3 residues: CASSLDRGETQYF. CDR3 sequence (DNA): TGTGCCAGCAGCTTGGACAGGGGAGAGACCCAGTACTTC.

The chain uses TRBV6-5 and TRBJ1-2; a possible D gene is TRBD1 (6 bases). Germline CDR1 and CDR2: MNHEY and SVGAGI. Trimming took 11 bases from V and 6 from J, leaving 22 bases between them. The CDR3 length is 14 residues. CDR3 sequence reads: CACAITGKFNGYTF. CDR3 coding DNA: TGTGCCTGCGCGATTACAGGGAAGTTCAATGGCTACACCTTC.

This chain uses TRBV20-1 with TRBJ1-1, with a weak D call TRBD1 (5 bases). Germline V gene lookup returns CDR1 DFQATT and CDR2 SNEGSKA (reference sequence). Trimming shortened V by 5 bases and J by 2 bases, and 6 bases separated the two germline ends. The CDR3 totals 11 residues. CDR3 protein: CSAQGNTEAFF. The CDR3 DNA is TGCAGTGCTCAGGGAAACACTGAAGCTTTCTTT.

The V gene is TRBV2, the J gene TRBJ1-4, with TRBD1 as a possible D gene (6 bases). The germline V and J ends were trimmed by 2 bases and 9 bases, with 16 bases remaining between them. This CDR3 spans 15 amino acids. Germline lookup yields CDR1 SNHLY and CDR2 FYNNEI. The CDR3 nucleotides read TGTGCCAGCAGTGAAAGGCCGGGAGGGGGTAAAAAACTGTTTTTT. It is translated as CASSERPGGGKKLFF.

Comments on this clone: Other DNA sequences within the sample encode an identical CDR3. The chain uses TRBV9 and TRBJ1-1; D is unclear. Germline V lookup: CDR1 SGDLS, CDR2 YYNGEE. The CDR3 consists of 12 residues. Trimming cost V 5 bases and J 3 bases, with 8 bases left between them. Here the CDR3 DNA reads TGTGCCAGCAGTCCCGGGGACACTGAAGCTTTCTTT. Translation gives CASSPGDTEAFF.

The chain combines TRBV5-1 with TRBJ2-5; TRBD2 matches at 8 bases. In germline, CDR1 is SGHRS, CDR2 YFSETQ. V dropped 4 bases and J dropped 4; count of bases not matched to a gene: 6. The CDR3 covers 14 residues. The CDR3 loop is CASSPSAGGETQYF. The CDR3 nucleotides read TGCGCCAGCAGCCCCTCGGCGGGGGGAGAGACCCAGTACTTC.

The V gene is TRBV9, the J gene TRBJ2-1; no definite D call. Germline V CDR1 and CDR2: SGDLS, YYNGEE. V was shortened by 2 bases and J by 0 bases, with 9 bases between the two germline ends. The CDR3 sequence is 15 residues long. The CDR3 region is CASSVYMSSYNEQFF. Here the CDR3 DNA reads TGTGCCAGCAGCGTTTATATGAGCTCCTACAATGAGCAGTTCTTC.

This chain links TRBV5-6 with TRBJ2-3; D not resolved. V gave up 0 bases and J gave up 7 bases, with 6 bases separating them. The CDR3 has 12 amino acids. Germline CDR1 and CDR2: SGHDT and YYEEEE. The CDR3 protein is CASSLASYTQYF. The CDR3 nucleotides read TGTGCCAGCAGCTTGGCTTCCTATACGCAGTATTTT.

V is TRBV7-2 and J is TRBJ2-3; 13 positions agree with TRBD2. After removal of 9 bases from V and 0 bases from J, the junction contained 6 bases not matched to a gene. The CDR3 sequence is 16 residues long. Germline loops: CDR1 SGHTA, CDR2 FQGNSA. The CDR3 sequence: CASRGLAGTSTDTQYF. CDR3 nucleotides: TGTGCCAGTAGGGGACTAGCGGGGACGAGCACAGATACGCAGTATTTT.

The chain carries TRBV19 and TRBJ1-1, with 10 bases identical to TRBD1. Germline lookup yields CDR1 LNHDA and CDR2 SQIVND (reference sequence). This CDR3 spans 14 amino acids. V was clipped by 5 bases and J by 4 bases; unmatched bases: 4. The CDR3, as DNA: TGTGCCAGTAGTGCACGACAGGGGGCCACTGAAGCTTTCTTT. Amino acids: CASSARQGATEAFF.

The chain recombines TRBV27 with TRBJ1-1, with D possibly matching TRBD1 (6 bases). The germline V and J ends were trimmed by 3 bases and 1 base, with 24 bases remaining between them. Germline loops: CDR1 MNHEY, CDR2 SMNVEV (reference sequence). The CDR3 length is 19 residues. The CDR3 is CASSFHHIKLDRRNTEAFF. CDR3 coding DNA: TGTGCCAGCAGTTTCCACCATATTAAACTTGACAGGCGGAACACTGAAGCTTTCTTT.

The chain has TRBV5-1 and TRBJ1-3; a weak D match, TRBD1 (6 bases). Germline V CDR1 and CDR2: SGHRS, YFSETQ. V was cut by 3 bases and J by 1 base, with 11 bases left in between. The CDR3 has 15 amino acids. Here the CDR3 reads CASSSSTGSGNTIYF. CDR3 in DNA: TGCGCCAGCAGCTCGTCGACAGGATCTGGAAACACCATATATTTT.

The rearrangement joins TRBV4-1 to TRBJ1-5; the D is unclear. V was trimmed by 1 base and J by 7 bases, leaving 14 bases between them. CDR1 and CDR2 (germline): MGHRA, YSYEKL. This CDR3 has 15 amino acids. The CDR3 loop reads CASSQAMGSGQPQHF. The CDR3 nucleotides read TGCGCCAGCAGCCAAGCAATGGGCTCAGGACAGCCCCAGCATTTT.

The rearrangement uses TRBV18 and TRBJ2-7; possible D gene TRBD2, 6 bases. The CDR3 totals 13 residues. Deletions cut 0 bases from V and 5 bases from J, with 8 bases between. CDR1 and CDR2 (germline): KGHSH, LQKENI. The CDR3 reads CASSPPGEDEQYF. The CDR3 DNA is TGTGCCAGCTCACCACCCGGGGAGGACGAGCAGTACTTC.

The V call is TRBV7-3, the J call TRBJ2-5, with 8 bases that match TRBD2. Germline V CDR1 and CDR2: SGHTA, FQGTGA. Losses at the gene ends were 4 bases for V and 7 bases for J; bases not matched to a gene: 5. This CDR3 region has 13 residues. This chain's CDR3 is CASSSGLAGTQYF. The CDR3 nucleotides are TGTGCCAGCAGCTCCGGACTAGCAGGGACCCAGTACTTC.

The CDR3 is CASRPDRGEGQFF. The CDR3 bases are TGTGCCAGCAGACCAGACCGTGGTGAGGGGCAGTTCTTC. The V and J genes are TRBV27 and TRBJ2-1, with D tentatively TRBD2 (5 bases). The CDR3 sequence is 13 residues long. From germline, CDR1 is MNHEY and CDR2 SMNVEV (reference sequence). Trimming removed 6 bases from V and 12 bases from J, with 18 bases in between.

This chain connects TRBV2 to TRBJ1-5; 7 bases map to TRBD1. This CDR3 has 12 residues. CDR1 and CDR2 (germline): SNHLY, FYNNEI. The V gene end was trimmed by 10 bases and the J gene end by 4 bases; junction bases not matched to a gene: 4. The CDR3 here is CATADRNQPQHF. Written as DNA, the CDR3 is TGTGCCACTGCGGACAGGAATCAGCCCCAGCATTTT. Based on the CDR3 plus reference TRBV2 and TRBJ1-5, the full variable domain is EPEVTQTPSHQVTQMGQEVILRCVPISNHLYFYWYRQILGQKVEFLVSFYNNEISEKSEIFDDQFSVERPDGSNFTLKIRSTKLEDSAMYFCATADRNQPQHFGDGTRLSIL.

V and J are TRBV6-5 and TRBJ1-4; TRBD1 matches 9 bases. From germline, CDR1 is MNHEY and CDR2 SVGAGI. The CDR3 sequence is 15 residues long. With V trimmed by 0 bases and J by 5 bases, 1 base remained unmatched. CDR3 coding DNA: TGTGCCAGCAGTTACTCCGGGACAGGGAATGAAAAACTGTTTTTT. It specifies CASSYSGTGNEKLFF.

The chain recombines TRBV6-5 with TRBJ2-2; D is perhaps TRBD2 (5 bases). The V end was cut by 5 bases, the J end by 5 bases, with 12 bases between. Germline loops: CDR1 MNHEY, CDR2 SVGAGI. This CDR3 contains 14 residues. The DNA of the CDR3 is TGTGCCAGCAGTCCGCCCCGGAGGACCGGGGAGCTGTTTTTT. This sequence encodes CASSPPRRTGELFF.

The rearrangement uses TRBV4-1 and TRBJ1-3, with unresolved D. The V gene's germline CDR1 is MGHRA and CDR2 YSYEKL. V was shortened by 4 bases and J by 4 bases, with 11 bases between the two germline ends. The CDR3 is 14 amino acids. CDR3 in DNA: TGCGCCAGCAGCCTTGGCCCCATGGGAAACACCATATATTTT. Translated, it gives CASSLGPMGNTIYF.

The V gene is TRBV28, the J gene TRBJ2-7; D is possibly TRBD2 (6 bases). V was clipped by 2 bases and J by 0 bases, with 8 bases between them. This CDR3 spans 14 amino acids. Germline V lookup: CDR1 MDHEN, CDR2 SYDVKM. CDR3 in amino acids: CASSLAGRSYEQYF. DNA of the CDR3: TGTGCCAGCAGTTTAGCGGGGCGCTCCTACGAGCAGTACTTC.

The chain recombines TRBV30 with TRBJ1-5; D is unresolved. Trimming pared 1 base from V and 2 bases from J, leaving 6 bases between. Germline V gene sequence: CDR1 GTSNPN, CDR2 SVGIG (reference sequence). CDR3 length: 13 residues. CDR3 loop: CAWSDSGNQPQHF. In nucleotides, the CDR3 is TGTGCCTGGAGTGATAGTGGCAATCAGCCCCAGCATTTT.

The chain uses TRBV15 and TRBJ1-2; D perhaps matches TRBD1 (5 bases). This CDR3 has 13 residues. The V end was cut by 5 bases, the J end by 1 base, with 8 bases between. Germline-derived CDR1 and CDR2 are LNHNV and YYDKDF (reference sequence). CDR3 in amino acids: CATSPRVNYGYTF. The CDR3 DNA reads TGTGCCACCAGCCCCAGGGTTAACTATGGCTACACCTTC. The full variable domain, its missing parts supplied by reference TRBV15 and TRBJ1-2, is DAMVIQNPRYQVTQFGKPVTLSCSQTLNHNVMYWYQQKSSQAPKLLFHYYDKDFNNEADTPDNFQSRRPNTSFCFLDIRSPGLGDTAMYLCATSPRVNYGYTFGSGTRLTVV.

The V and J genes are TRBV5-4 and TRBJ2-5; 7 bases agree with TRBD1. Losses at the gene ends were 3 bases for V and 2 bases for J; bases not matched to a gene: 7. The germline gives CDR1 SGHNT, CDR2 YYREEE (reference sequence). This CDR3 spans 15 amino acids. The CDR3 reads CASSYRQGVQETQYF. DNA for the CDR3: TGTGCCAGCAGCTATAGACAGGGCGTTCAAGAGACCCAGTACTTC.

The chain has TRBV11-3 and TRBJ2-1; 7 bases fit TRBD2. Germline CDR1 reads SGHNT; CDR2 reads YENEEA. The CDR3 loop spans 15 amino acids. The V gene end was trimmed by 5 bases and the J gene end by 1 base; junction bases not matched to a gene: 5. The CDR3 reads CASSPRLASYNEQFF. The CDR3 region has the DNA TGTGCCAGCAGCCCCAGACTAGCTTCCTACAATGAGCAGTTCTTC.

The V and J genes are TRBV5-8 and TRBJ1-2, with TRBD1 as a possible D gene (5 bases). CDR3 length equals 15 residues. From germline, CDR1 is SGHTS and CDR2 YDEGEE. With 4 bases removed from V and 8 bases from J, the gap between germline ends came to 21 bases. The CDR3 protein is CASSGGQGWERGYTF. The CDR3 DNA is TGTGCCAGCAGCGGAGGGCAGGGATGGGAACGCGGCTACACCTTC.

V is TRBV19 and J is TRBJ1-1; D is unresolved. V lost 4 bases, J lost 1 base, and 7 bases lay in between. This CDR3 spans 13 amino acids. CDR1 and CDR2 (germline): LNHDA, SQIVND (reference sequence). CDR3 nucleotide sequence: TGTGCCAGTAGTACCCGTCCGAACACTGAAGCTTTCTTT. Translation gives CASSTRPNTEAFF.